These T cell receptor beta chains were read from a single sample in a study of blood T cell repertoires in COVID-19. Produced via immunoSEQ multiplex PCR; TCRdb's table is partial and in-frame only. The profile shows about 59,000 clones, more than 75% of them singletons. The specimen sequenced was peripheral blood. The receptors originated from a man of 80 years or more with acute or convalescent COVID-19. CDR3s include the opening cysteine and the closing phenylalanine or tryptophan. The order of the fields is D gene, clone size, V gene, CDR3 length, J gene, CDR3 protein, CDR3 DNA. D genes are given only for firm matches. Some rows mark clone size as missing; the rest say once, few, many or name a class of expanded clone.

TRBD1	-	TRBV2	15	TRBJ1-2	CASSENWTGGSGYTF	TGTGCCAGCAGTGAAAATTGGACAGGCGGTAGTGGCTACACCTTC
TRBD2	-	TRBV5-1	15	TRBJ2-1	CASSLGSSGVNEQFF	TGCGCCAGCAGCTTGGGATCTAGCGGGGTGAATGAGCAGTTCTTC
TRBD1	-	TRBV7-9	14	TRBJ1-4	CASSRTGANEKLFF	TGTGCCAGCAGCCGGACAGGGGCTAATGAAAAACTGTTTTTT
TRBD1	-	TRBV12-3/TRBV12-4	12	TRBJ1-5	CASRGQGTPQHF	TGTGCCAGCAGAGGACAGGGAACGCCCCAGCATTTT
TRBD1	-	TRBV18	15	TRBJ2-5	CASSPRDRGPETQYF	TGTGCCAGCTCACCACGGGACAGGGGGCCGGAGACCCAGTACTTC
-	-	TRBV19	15	TRBJ1-1	CASRNRARVNTEAFF	TGTGCCAGTAGAAACAGGGCTCGGGTGAACACTGAAGCTTTCTTT
TRBD1	-	TRBV11-3	12	TRBJ1-2	CASSRTGAGYTF	TGTGCCAGCAGCCGGACAGGGGCTGGCTACACCTTC
TRBD2	-	TRBV12-5	14	TRBJ2-7	CASTYSGSSYEQYF	TGTGCTAGTACCTATAGCGGGAGCTCCTACGAGCAGTACTTC
-	-	TRBV7-9	13	TRBJ1-1	CASSLRGGTEAFF	TGTGCCAGCAGCTTAAGGGGTGGAACTGAAGCTTTCTTT
TRBD1	-	TRBV6-5	14	TRBJ1-3	CASSYRDRGDTIYF	TGTGCCAGCAGTTACCGGGACAGGGGTGACACCATATATTTT
TRBD2	-	TRBV5-1	17	TRBJ2-7	CASSLARGTSGGYEQYF	TGCGCCAGCAGCTTGGCCCGCGGGACTAGCGGGGGGTACGAGCAGTACTTC
TRBD1	-	TRBV19	13	TRBJ1-5	CASSLTGDWPQHF	TGTGCCAGTAGTTTAACAGGGGATTGGCCCCAGCATTTT
-	-	TRBV6-5	14	TRBJ1-1	CASSRDSLNTEAFF	TGTGCCAGCAGTCGTGACAGTTTGAACACTGAAGCTTTCTTT
-	-	TRBV19	10	TRBJ2-7	CASTPGAQYF	TGTGCCAGTACCCCCGGTGCGCAGTACTTC
-	-	TRBV13	15	TRBJ2-5	CASSNAGSPMETQYF	TGTGCCAGCAGCAACGCTGGGAGCCCCATGGAGACCCAGTACTTC
-	-	TRBV5-1	16	TRBJ1-4	CASSLRAIATNEKLFF	TGCGCCAGCAGCCTCAGGGCCATAGCAACTAATGAAAAACTGTTTTTT
TRBD1	once	TRBV6-1	12	TRBJ1-1	CASRTGQGHAFF	TGTGCCAGCAGAACCGGACAGGGGCATGCTTTCTTT
TRBD2	-	TRBV11-2	16	TRBJ2-3	CASRSTAGPKADTQYF	TGTGCCAGCAGGTCCACAGCGGGGCCAAAAGCAGATACGCAGTATTTT
TRBD1	-	TRBV7-3	15	TRBJ2-5	CASSLRGTVQETQYF	TGTGCCAGCAGCTTAAGGGGGACAGTCCAAGAGACCCAGTACTTC
-	-	TRBV10-3	13	TRBJ2-3	CAISKFNSDTQYF	TGTGCCATCAGCAAATTTAACTCAGATACGCAGTATTTT
-	-	TRBV12-3/TRBV12-4	13	TRBJ1-5	CASSFFDKQPQHF	TGTGCCAGCAGTTTTTTCGACAAACAGCCCCAGCATTTT
TRBD1	-	TRBV6-5	13	TRBJ1-5	CASGQGNNQPQHF	TGTGCCAGCGGACAGGGGAACAATCAGCCCCAGCATTTT
-	once	TRBV6-2/TRBV6-3	15	TRBJ1-4	CASSPRTATNEKLFF	TGTGCCAGCAGCCCGCGGACAGCAACTAATGAAAAACTGTTTTTT
TRBD2	-	TRBV5-1	14	TRBJ2-1	CASRRDYNYNEQFF	TGCGCCAGCAGGCGGGACTACAACTACAATGAGCAGTTCTTC
TRBD1	-	TRBV3-1/TRBV3-2	17	TRBJ1-2	CASSQIGRTGADYGYTF	TGTGCCAGCAGCCAAATTGGACGGACAGGGGCAGACTATGGCTACACCTTC
-	-	TRBV10-3	16	TRBJ1-2	CAISESPGLVNYGYTF	TGTGCCATCAGTGAGTCGCCAGGGTTGGTCAACTATGGCTACACCTTC
-	-	TRBV6-4	13	TRBJ1-1	CASSLTGYTEAFF	TGTGCCAGCAGCCTTACAGGGTACACTGAAGCTTTCTTT
TRBD1	-	TRBV19	15	TRBJ2-1	CATSLLGQGRNEQFF	TGTGCCACCTCCCTCCTCGGACAGGGACGCAATGAGCAGTTCTTC
-	-	TRBV4-1	14	TRBJ1-2	CASRPPGGGLGYTF	TGCGCCAGCAGACCCCCCGGGGGGGGACTTGGCTACACCTTC
-	once	TRBV2	16	TRBJ1-3	CASSEETLSSGNTIYF	TGTGCCAGCAGTGAAGAGACACTGAGCTCTGGAAACACCATATATTTT
-	-	TRBV29-1	13	TRBJ1-4	CSVDGGTNEKLFF	TGCAGCGTTGACGGGGGAACTAATGAAAAACTGTTTTTT
-	few	TRBV18	14	TRBJ1-5	CASSPSGADQPQHF	TGTGCCAGCTCACCCTCAGGGGCAGATCAGCCCCAGCATTTT
-	-	TRBV5-1	17	TRBJ2-6	CASSRRDFSSGANVLTF	TGCGCCAGCAGCCGGAGGGACTTTAGCTCTGGGGCCAACGTCCTGACTTTC
-	-	TRBV5-1	13	TRBJ2-5	CASSQQGQETQYF	TGCGCCAGCAGCCAACAGGGCCAAGAGACCCAGTACTTC
-	-	TRBV5-4	13	TRBJ1-1	CASSSNRVSEAFF	TGTGCCAGCAGCTCCAACAGGGTCTCTGAAGCTTTCTTT
-	-	TRBV12-3/TRBV12-4	13	TRBJ1-2	CASRPTASYGYTF	TGTGCCAGCAGGCCGACAGCCAGCTATGGCTACACCTTC
-	-	TRBV6-1	13	TRBJ2-5	CASSEGLVETQYF	TGTGCCAGCAGTGAAGGTTTAGTAGAGACCCAGTACTTC
-	-	TRBV5-5	15	TRBJ2-2	CASSEGHEQTGELFF	TGTGCCAGCAGCGAGGGACATGAACAGACCGGGGAGCTGTTTTTT
-	-	TRBV11-1	16	TRBJ2-3	CASGRRGPSSTDTQYF	TGTGCCAGCGGCCGTCGAGGGCCCTCTAGCACAGATACGCAGTATTTT
TRBD1	-	TRBV18	15	TRBJ2-7	CASSPGQGVAYEQYF	TGTGCCAGCTCACCGGGGCAGGGGGTCGCCTACGAGCAGTACTTC
-	-	TRBV7-9	13	TRBJ2-5	CASSLTGKETQYF	TGTGCCAGCAGCTTAACGGGGAAAGAGACCCAGTACTTC
TRBD1	-	TRBV5-1	14	TRBJ2-7	CASSSRDRGNEQYF	TGCGCCAGCAGCTCCCGGGACAGGGGGAACGAGCAGTACTTC